Below, 25 T cell receptor beta chains from the same sample are listed, as sequenced in a study of CD8 T cells in Susac syndrome. Random hexamers were used to reverse transcribe the RNA input (roughly 0.5 to 1 ug). TCRdb reprocessed the immunoSEQ multiplex PCR reads via MiXCR and lists one record per CDR3 protein. The sample records hundreds of thousands of distinct CDR3 sequences, 90% to 96% being singletons. The sample consisted of CD4+ T cells from PBMCs. The receptors come from a human donor with Susac syndrome.

The count of this clonotype is one. The genes are TRBV30 and TRBJ2-1; TRBD2 agrees at 8 bases. CDR3 size: 15 residues. Germline assignment: CDR1 GTSNPN and CDR2 SVGIG (reference sequence). V lost 5 bases, J lost 4 bases, and 10 bases stayed unmatched. CDR3 sequence: CAWHRGVAGYNEQFF. CDR3 nucleotide sequence: TGTGCCTGGCACCGTGGGGTAGCGGGGTACAATGAGCAGTTCTTC.

J is TRBJ2-3 and V is TRBV12-3 or TRBV12-4, with D uncertain. Between the trimmed V and J ends, which lost 5 bases and 1 base, there was a span of 7 bases. The CDR3 contains 13 residues. The CDR3 DNA reads TGTGCCAGCAGTCACGACGGCACAGATACGCAGTATTTT. Translation: CASSHDGTDTQYF.

The chain is built from TRBV20-1 and TRBJ1-5, with D possibly matching TRBD1 (6 bases). Germline values: CDR1 DFQATT, CDR2 SNEGSKA (reference sequence). The CDR3 has 15 amino acids. Deletions cut 6 bases from V and 7 bases from J, with 22 bases between. CDR3: CSAASAGALGQPQHF. The CDR3 DNA reads as TGCAGTGCCGCGTCGGCAGGGGCCCTGGGACAGCCCCAGCATTTT.

This chain uses TRBV29-1 with TRBJ2-3; D is unresolved. The germline V and J ends were trimmed by 7 bases and 0 bases, with 5 bases remaining between them. This CDR3 comprises 11 residues. Germline V gene sequence: CDR1 SQVTM, CDR2 ANQGSEA. The DNA for the CDR3 is TGCAGCGAGGTGAGCACAGATACGCAGTATTTT. Protein product: CSEVSTDTQYF.

The CDR3 loop is CASSYLHTDTQYF. The CDR3 bases are TGTGCCAGCAGTTACCTTCACACAGATACGCAGTATTTT. The chain is built from TRBV12-3 or TRBV12-4 and TRBJ2-3; D not resolved. This CDR3 has 13 amino acids. Trimming shortened V by 4 bases and J by 2 bases, and 7 bases separated the two germline ends.

The J gene is TRBJ1-1, the V gene TRBV12-3 or TRBV12-4, with D unclear. Trimming stripped 3 bases from V and 5 bases from J, with 7 bases between. The CDR3 has 12 residues. The CDR3 is CASSFIRTEAFF. CDR3 nucleotides: TGTGCCAGCAGTTTTATTCGTACTGAAGCTTTCTTT.

The genes are TRBV11-3 and TRBJ2-3; 9 bases are shared with TRBD2. Germline V CDR1 and CDR2: SGHNT, YENEEA. The CDR3 covers 16 residues. V shed 5 bases, J shed 2 bases, and the junction held 8 bases outside the gene matches. The CDR3 DNA reads as TGTGCCAGCAGCCTCGGGACTAGCCGAACCACAGATACGCAGTATTTT. Protein sequence: CASSLGTSRTTDTQYF.

The chain's CDR3 is CASSRGQGRQPQHF. DNA for the CDR3: TGTGCCAGCAGCCGGGGACAGGGTCGTCAGCCCCAGCATTTT. The chain carries TRBV28 and TRBJ1-5; 9 nucleotides match TRBD1. The CDR3 is 14 residues long. Germline V gene data show CDR1 as MDHEN and CDR2 as SYDVKM. Unmatched junction bases numbered 6, after V lost 6 bases and J lost 6 bases.

The V call is TRBV25-1, the J call TRBJ2-1, with 8 bases lining up with TRBD2. J gave up 4 bases and V 5 bases, and 7 bases lay outside the gene matches. Per germline, CDR1 MGHDK and CDR2 SYGVNS. CDR3 length equals 15 residues. The DNA for the CDR3 is TGTGCCAGCAGTCATATGGTAGCGGGGTACAATGAGCAGTTCTTC. It is translated as CASSHMVAGYNEQFF.

The chain joins TRBV12-3 or TRBV12-4 to TRBJ2-1; possibly TRBD2 for D (6 bases). The CDR3 has 14 residues. V lost 4 bases to trimming and J lost 7 bases, with 14 bases between them. DNA of the CDR3: TGTGCCAGCAGTTGGGACTCCTTGGGGAATGAGCAGTTCTTC. Translated: CASSWDSLGNEQFF.

This chain connects TRBV4-1 to TRBJ2-1; TRBD2 matches 11 bases. The CDR3 is made up of 16 amino acids. V dropped 4 bases and J dropped 8; count of bases not matched to a gene: 10. The germline V gene encodes CDR1 MGHRA and CDR2 YSYEKL. In DNA form, the CDR3 reads TGCGCCAGCAGCCCCTTAGGACTAGCGGGTGGCTATGAGCAGTTCTTC. Translated: CASSPLGLAGGYEQFF.

This clonotype was observed once. V is TRBV24-1 and J is TRBJ2-7; no definite D call. V was cut by 5 bases and J by 9 bases, with 16 bases left in between. CDR1 KGHDR and CDR2 SFDVKD come from the germline V gene. This CDR3 spans 13 amino acids. CDR3 DNA: TGTGCCACCAGTGCCCAGCCTACTACGGGGCAGTACTTC. Translation gives CATSAQPTTGQYF.

V gene TRBV5-4 combines with J gene TRBJ2-1; D uncertain. The CDR3 is 15 amino acids. The germline CDR1 and CDR2 sequences are SGHNT and YYREEE (reference sequence). Trimming took off 5 bases at V and 5 bases at J, with 17 bases between the two ends. The DNA of the CDR3 is TGTGCCAGCAGTTTCTCGCTAGGACGGAACAATGAGCAGTTCTTC. Its protein product is CASSFSLGRNNEQFF.

The chain recombines TRBV7-2 with TRBJ2-6; 10 bases map to TRBD1. This CDR3 has 20 amino acids. Germline assignment: CDR1 SGHTA and CDR2 FQGNSA. V was pared by 0 bases and J by 0 bases, with 8 bases of the junction left unmatched. CDR3: CASSLARGTGDSSGANVLTF. The CDR3, as DNA: TGTGCCAGCAGCTTAGCGCGGGGGACAGGGGACAGCTCTGGGGCCAACGTCCTGACTTTC.

The rearrangement uses TRBV29-1 and TRBJ2-7; 12 bases agree with TRBD2. V shed 3 bases, J shed 6 bases, and the junction held 6 bases outside the gene matches. Germline-derived CDR1 and CDR2 are SQVTM and ANQGSEA. The CDR3 length is 14 residues. The CDR3 DNA is TGCAGCGTTGATCTAGCGGGAGGGCCTGCCGAGCAGTACTTC. Residues: CSVDLAGGPAEQYF.

The rearrangement links TRBV9 to TRBJ1-1; perhaps TRBD1 as D (5 bases). This CDR3 region has 14 residues. Trimming took off 4 bases at V and 0 bases at J, with 10 bases between the two ends. Germline-derived CDR1 and CDR2 are SGDLS and YYNGEE. The CDR3, as DNA: TGTGCCAGCAGCCCCCGGGGGATGAACACTGAAGCTTTCTTT. It specifies CASSPRGMNTEAFF.

The J gene is TRBJ2-5, the V gene TRBV6-6, with D uncertain. From germline, CDR1 is MNHNY and CDR2 SVGAGI (reference sequence). V shed 6 bases and J shed 2 bases, with 4 bases lying between them. The CDR3 is made up of 11 amino acids. CDR3 in amino acids: CASRTQETQYF. DNA of the CDR3: TGTGCCAGCAGGACTCAAGAGACCCAGTACTTC.

The rearrangement uses TRBV27 and TRBJ1-4; 7 bases agree with TRBD1. The CDR3 is 15 residues long. J gave up 3 bases and V 6 bases, and 7 bases lay outside the gene matches. Germline CDR1 is MNHEY and CDR2 is SMNVEV (reference sequence). The CDR3 protein is CASRQTTGANEKLFF. The CDR3 DNA reads TGTGCCAGCAGGCAGACCACAGGGGCTAATGAAAAACTGTTTTTT. The whole variable domain, filled in from reference TRBV27 and TRBJ1-4, reads EAQVTQNPRYLITVTGKKLTVTCSQNMNHEYMSWYRQDPGLGLRQIYYSMNVEVTDKGDVPEGYKVSRKEKRNFPLILESPSPNQTSLYFCASRQTTGANEKLFFGSGTQLSVL.

V gene TRBV3-1 combines with J gene TRBJ1-1; D uncertain. Deletions cut 1 base from V and 1 base from J, with 7 bases between. Looked up from germline, CDR1 is LGHDT and CDR2 is YNNKEL (reference sequence). CDR3 length: 14 amino acids. CDR3 sequence: CASSQGPWNTEAFF. The DNA of the CDR3 is TGTGCCAGCAGCCAAGGTCCGTGGAACACTGAAGCTTTCTTT.

This clonotype is a singleton in its sample. The rearrangement links TRBV9 to TRBJ2-2, with D perhaps matching TRBD2 (6 bases). This CDR3 spans 18 amino acids. Trimming stripped 1 base from V and 4 bases from J, with 20 bases between. Per the germline V gene, CDR1 is SGDLS and CDR2 is YYNGEE. The CDR3 sequence: CASSVFSGSPGVTGELFF. CDR3 bases: TGTGCCAGCAGCGTATTCTCCGGATCCCCGGGGGTCACCGGGGAGCTGTTTTTT.

The chain joins TRBV12-3 or TRBV12-4 to TRBJ1-1; D remains unclear. V lost 5 bases and J 1 base, leaving 11 bases between the germline ends. The CDR3 is 14 amino acids. Here the CDR3 DNA reads TGTGCCAGCAGTCGCAATCGGGCGAACACTGAAGCTTTCTTT. The encoded protein is CASSRNRANTEAFF.

The gene calls are TRBV29-1 and TRBJ2-3, with D tentatively TRBD1 (6 bases). Germline loops: CDR1 SQVTM, CDR2 ANQGSEA. V lost 6 bases to trimming and J lost 5 bases, with 15 bases between them. This CDR3 has 13 residues. The CDR3 sequence is CSVKEDSGDTQYF. CDR3 bases: TGCAGCGTCAAAGAGGACAGTGGAGATACGCAGTATTTT.

V is TRBV6-1 and J is TRBJ1-1; D not certain. Per the germline V gene, CDR1 is MNHNS and CDR2 is SASEGT. The CDR3 runs to 14 residues. The ends were cut back, 0 bases at V and 2 bases at J, with 7 bases in the middle. CDR3 coding DNA: TGTGCCAGCAGTGAAGCTTTGGCAAACACTGAAGCTTTCTTT. It specifies CASSEALANTEAFF.

This rearrangement joins TRBV7-2 to TRBJ1-5; D is perhaps TRBD1 (5 bases). Per germline, CDR1 SGHTA and CDR2 FQGNSA. The CDR3 spans 14 residues. Trimming removed 5 bases from V and 1 base from J, with 9 bases in between. CDR3 sequence reads: CASSPRQSNQPQHF. The CDR3 DNA follows: TGTGCCAGCAGCCCTAGACAGAGCAATCAGCCCCAGCATTTT.

The gene calls are TRBV5-1 and TRBJ2-7, with 11 bases identical to TRBD1. The length of the CDR3 is 13 residues. Germline lookup yields CDR1 SGHRS and CDR2 YFSETQ. The V and J ends lost 7 bases and 6 bases, in that order; junction bases with no gene match: 6. Here the CDR3 DNA reads TGCGCCAGCCGTTCCGGGACAGGGGGCGAGCAGTACTTC. Translated, it gives CASRSGTGGEQYF. Filled out from reference TRBV5-1 and TRBJ2-7, the complete variable domain reads KAGVTQTPRYLIKTRGQQVTLSCSPISGHRSVSWYQQTPGQGLQFLFEYFSETQRNKGNFPGRFSGRQFSNSRSEMNVSTLELGDSALYLCASRSGTGGEQYFGPGTRLTVT.